The clone carrying this TCR beta chain was seen just once. What it binds is unknown. The record originates from a study of beta chain features in type 1 diabetes. The study reverse transcribed the entire isolated RNA, so it sequenced expressed TCRB transcripts. Profiling relied on immunoSEQ multiplex PCR, and the TCRdb table lists in-frame clones only, not all of them. In the table there are 40,000 to 65,000 clones, 55% to 70% of which are singletons. This CDR3 contains 15 residues. V lost 4 bases, J lost 8 bases, and 18 bases lay in between. Germline CDR1 and CDR2: SGHRS and YFSETQ. Study findings and constraints: TCRB CDR3s from Type 1 diabetes patients were moderately but significantly shorter in all four CD4+ subsets. VDJ junctions from patients with type 1 diabetes contained fewer insertions and more deletions. Sampled from patients, naive, central memory and Treg TCRB repertoires appeared more similar than those sampled from healthy donors.

The sample consisted of stem cell memory CD4+ T cells from blood. This sequence was found in a woman younger than 45 with type 1 diabetes. The genes are TRBV5-1 and TRBJ1-4; D possibly corresponds to TRBD1 (5 bases). The CDR3 bases are TGCGCCAGCAGCCCCCAAGGGCGGGGACGGGAAAAACTGTTTTTT. This sequence encodes CASSPQGRGREKLFF.